This is a list of T cell receptor beta chains from one sample in a study of cytomegalovirus exposure and HLA in healthy donors. Produced via immunoSEQ multiplex PCR; TCRdb's table is partial and in-frame only. The sample consists of 150,000 or so clones, about 83% of them appearing once. The sequenced sample was PBMCs. These receptors were taken from a woman in her forties in good health and CMV-seronegative. Each CDR3 is given with its conserved first and last residue. Fields, in order: CDR3 protein, CDR3 DNA, clone size, V gene, J gene, D gene. D genes are given only for firm matches. Expanded clones are given a class, and other clones once, few, many or no size at all.

CDR3 protein: CSAQTGEYGYTF
CDR3 DNA: TGCAGCGCCCAGACAGGCGAATATGGCTACACCTTC
clone size: .
V gene: TRBV29-1
J gene: TRBJ1-2
D gene: .

CDR3 protein: CASSPIRGTDTQYF
CDR3 DNA: TGTGCCAGCAGTCCAATCCGGGGCACAGATACGCAGTATTTT
clone size: .
V gene: TRBV6-6
J gene: TRBJ2-3
D gene: .

CDR3 protein: CASSQGVTATNEKLFF
CDR3 DNA: TGCGCCAGCAGCCAAGGGGTCACAGCAACTAATGAAAAACTGTTTTTT
clone size: .
V gene: TRBV4-1
J gene: TRBJ1-4
D gene: .

CDR3 protein: CASEDRGGTDTQYF
CDR3 DNA: TGTGCCAGCGAGGACCGGGGGGGCACAGATACGCAGTATTTT
clone size: .
V gene: TRBV27
J gene: TRBJ2-3
D gene: TRBD2

CDR3 protein: CAAGRGLNTEAFF
CDR3 DNA: TGTGCCGCGGGACGGGGCCTGAACACTGAAGCTTTCTTT
clone size: .
V gene: TRBV6-5
J gene: TRBJ1-1
D gene: .

CDR3 protein: CASSPGTGGNEQFF
CDR3 DNA: TGTGCCAGCAGCCCCGGGACAGGGGGGAATGAGCAGTTCTTC
clone size: .
V gene: TRBV5-6
J gene: TRBJ2-1
D gene: TRBD1

CDR3 protein: CASSPPGGSLFF
CDR3 DNA: TGTGCCAGCTCACCCCCGGGGGGTAGCCTGTTCTTC
clone size: few
V gene: TRBV18
J gene: TRBJ2-1
D gene: TRBD2

CDR3 protein: CASSLVGGEPNTEAFF
CDR3 DNA: TGTGCCAGCAGCTTGGTGGGGGGGGAGCCGAACACTGAAGCTTTCTTT
clone size: .
V gene: TRBV5-6
J gene: TRBJ1-1
D gene: .

CDR3 protein: CATSQGQGPADNQPQHF
CDR3 DNA: TGCGCCACCTCTCAGGGGCAGGGCCCGGCCGATAATCAGCCCCAGCATTTT
clone size: .
V gene: TRBV10-2
J gene: TRBJ1-5
D gene: .

CDR3 protein: CAITPAGPNWYEQYF
CDR3 DNA: TGTGCCATCACGCCCGCGGGGCCGAACTGGTACGAGCAGTACTTC
clone size: .
V gene: TRBV6-1
J gene: TRBJ2-7
D gene: .

CDR3 protein: CASSMWTGNSNQPQHF
CDR3 DNA: TGTGCCAGTAGTATGTGGACAGGTAATAGCAATCAGCCCCAGCATTTT
clone size: .
V gene: TRBV19
J gene: TRBJ1-5
D gene: TRBD1

CDR3 protein: CASSLDRRGATDTQYF
CDR3 DNA: TGTGCCAGCAGCTTGGACCGCCGGGGGGCGACAGATACGCAGTATTTT
clone size: .
V gene: TRBV5-4
J gene: TRBJ2-3
D gene: .

CDR3 protein: CASSDPGQGYNEQFF
CDR3 DNA: TGTGCCAGCAGTGACCCGGGACAGGGATACAATGAGCAGTTCTTC
clone size: .
V gene: TRBV2
J gene: TRBJ2-1
D gene: TRBD1

CDR3 protein: CATGERGRVNEQFF
CDR3 DNA: TGTGCCACAGGGGAGAGGGGGCGCGTCAATGAGCAGTTCTTC
clone size: .
V gene: TRBV19
J gene: TRBJ2-1
D gene: TRBD1

CDR3 protein: CASSLNEGGQYF
CDR3 DNA: TGTGCCAGCAGCTTAAACGAGGGCGGGCAGTACTTC
clone size: .
V gene: TRBV7-9
J gene: TRBJ2-7
D gene: .

CDR3 protein: CASSQGQDYSPLHF
CDR3 DNA: TGCGCCAGCAGCCAAGGACAGGACTATTCACCCCTCCACTTT
clone size: .
V gene: TRBV5-1
J gene: TRBJ1-6
D gene: TRBD1

CDR3 protein: CASSEGADTEAFF
CDR3 DNA: TGTGCCAGCTCCGAGGGGGCGGACACTGAAGCTTTCTTT
clone size: once
V gene: TRBV6-1
J gene: TRBJ1-1
D gene: TRBD1

CDR3 protein: CASSLRGTTDTQYF
CDR3 DNA: TGTGCCAGCAGCTTACGGGGTACCACAGATACGCAGTATTTT
clone size: .
V gene: TRBV11-2
J gene: TRBJ2-3
D gene: .

CDR3 protein: CASSFRGLSYEQYF
CDR3 DNA: TGTGCCAGCAGCTTTAGGGGACTCTCCTACGAGCAGTACTTC
clone size: .
V gene: TRBV7-9
J gene: TRBJ2-7
D gene: .

CDR3 protein: CASSFPTGTGTDTQYF
CDR3 DNA: TGTGCCAGCAGCTTCCCGACAGGGACCGGCACAGATACGCAGTATTTT
clone size: .
V gene: TRBV7-9
J gene: TRBJ2-3
D gene: TRBD1

CDR3 protein: CASSLKGRAETQYF
CDR3 DNA: TGTGCCAGCAGCTTAAAGGGGAGGGCAGAGACCCAGTACTTC
clone size: .
V gene: TRBV7-9
J gene: TRBJ2-5
D gene: TRBD2

CDR3 protein: CASSQDGGGLMNTEAFF
CDR3 DNA: TGTGCCAGCAGCCAAGATGGTGGGGGCCTTATGAACACTGAAGCTTTCTTT
clone size: few
V gene: TRBV4-2
J gene: TRBJ1-1
D gene: .

CDR3 protein: CASKPTGSGDRNTIYF
CDR3 DNA: TGCGCCAGCAAACCGACAGGGTCGGGAGACAGAAACACCATATATTTT
clone size: .
V gene: TRBV5-1
J gene: TRBJ1-3
D gene: TRBD1

CDR3 protein: CASSLTVMNTEAFF
CDR3 DNA: TGTGCCAGCAGTTTAACGGTGATGAACACTGAAGCTTTCTTT
clone size: .
V gene: TRBV28
J gene: TRBJ1-1
D gene: .

CDR3 protein: CASSLPSSRGARDEQFF
CDR3 DNA: TGCGCCAGCAGCTTGCCGAGTTCCCGGGGGGCTCGGGATGAGCAGTTCTTC
clone size: .
V gene: TRBV5-1
J gene: TRBJ2-1
D gene: .

CDR3 protein: CASSVSGSTDTQYF
CDR3 DNA: TGTGCCAGCAGCGTTAGCGGGAGCACAGATACGCAGTATTTT
clone size: .
V gene: TRBV9
J gene: TRBJ2-3
D gene: TRBD2

CDR3 protein: CASSLARGDTEAFF
CDR3 DNA: TGTGCCAGCAGCCTCGCGCGGGGTGACACTGAAGCTTTCTTT
clone size: .
V gene: TRBV5-4
J gene: TRBJ1-1
D gene: .

CDR3 protein: CASSFQGIETQYF
CDR3 DNA: TGTGCCAGCAGCTTCCAGGGGATAGAGACCCAGTACTTC
clone size: few
V gene: TRBV28
J gene: TRBJ2-5
D gene: .

CDR3 protein: CAISEGGQGVKKQYF
CDR3 DNA: TGTGCCATCAGTGAGGGGGGGCAGGGGGTAAAGAAGCAGTACTTC
clone size: once
V gene: TRBV10-3
J gene: TRBJ2-5
D gene: .

CDR3 protein: CASSLGQWNEKLFF
CDR3 DNA: TGCGCCAGCAGCTTGGGACAGTGGAATGAAAAACTGTTTTTT
clone size: .
V gene: TRBV5-1
J gene: TRBJ1-4
D gene: .

CDR3 protein: CASSRGPTQPDYEQYF
CDR3 DNA: TGCGCCAGCAGCCGCGGGCCGACACAGCCGGATTACGAGCAGTACTTC
clone size: .
V gene: TRBV5-1
J gene: TRBJ2-7
D gene: .

CDR3 protein: CASSSIPQGDSNQPQHF
CDR3 DNA: TGTGCCAGCAGTTCGATACCCCAGGGTGATAGCAATCAGCCCCAGCATTTT
clone size: .
V gene: TRBV28
J gene: TRBJ1-5
D gene: .

CDR3 protein: CASSLTGVGNTGGEAFF
CDR3 DNA: TGCGCCAGCAGCTTGACAGGGGTGGGAAACACAGGCGGCGAAGCTTTCTTT
clone size: once
V gene: TRBV5-1
J gene: TRBJ1-1
D gene: TRBD1

CDR3 protein: CASSEWYRGEAFF
CDR3 DNA: TGCGCCAGCAGTGAGTGGTATCGGGGAGAAGCTTTCTTT
clone size: .
V gene: TRBV10-1
J gene: TRBJ1-1
D gene: .

CDR3 protein: CASSARLADEQFF
CDR3 DNA: TGTGCCAGCAGTGCGAGGCTAGCCGATGAGCAGTTCTTC
clone size: .
V gene: TRBV27
J gene: TRBJ2-1
D gene: .

CDR3 protein: CASSFNREGETQYF
CDR3 DNA: TGTGCCAGCAGCTTTAACAGGGAAGGGGAGACCCAGTACTTC
clone size: .
V gene: TRBV7-8
J gene: TRBJ2-5
D gene: .

CDR3 protein: CASNPEGGRRGYTF
CDR3 DNA: TGTGCCAGCAATCCCGAGGGGGGGAGGAGAGGCTACACCTTC
clone size: .
V gene: TRBV6-4
J gene: TRBJ1-2
D gene: .

CDR3 protein: CASSLTGGSNEQFF
CDR3 DNA: TGTGCCAGCAGCTTGACAGGGGGATCCAATGAGCAGTTCTTC
clone size: .
V gene: TRBV7-9
J gene: TRBJ2-1
D gene: TRBD1

CDR3 protein: CASRSPLDRGVQETQYF
CDR3 DNA: TGTGCCAGCAGATCCCCCTTGGACAGGGGGGTTCAAGAGACCCAGTACTTC
clone size: few
V gene: TRBV28
J gene: TRBJ2-5
D gene: TRBD1

CDR3 protein: CASSLRGGSTDTQYF
CDR3 DNA: TGTGCCAGCAGCCTACGCGGGGGGAGCACAGATACGCAGTATTTT
clone size: .
V gene: TRBV7-2
J gene: TRBJ2-3
D gene: TRBD2

CDR3 protein: CASSPRVANSPLHF
CDR3 DNA: TGTGCCAGCAGCCCCCGGGTCGCTAATTCACCCCTCCACTTT
clone size: .
V gene: TRBV7-9
J gene: TRBJ1-6
D gene: .

CDR3 protein: CASTGGTTGSWIFF
CDR3 DNA: TGTGCCAGCACCGGAGGCACGACAGGTAGTTGGATTTTCTTT
clone size: .
V gene: TRBV27
J gene: TRBJ1-1
D gene: .

CDR3 protein: CASSLGGGNSPLHF
CDR3 DNA: TGTGCCAGCAGCTTAGGAGGCGGTAATTCACCCCTCCACTTT
clone size: .
V gene: TRBV7-8
J gene: TRBJ1-6
D gene: .

CDR3 protein: CASSPTSLNEQFF
CDR3 DNA: TGTGCCAGCAGCCCGACTAGCTTAAATGAGCAGTTCTTC
clone size: .
V gene: TRBV11-3
J gene: TRBJ2-1
D gene: TRBD2

CDR3 protein: CASSLQTSGGAGTQYF
CDR3 DNA: TGTGCCAGCAGTCTGCAGACTAGCGGGGGGGCCGGTACGCAGTATTTT
clone size: few
V gene: TRBV28
J gene: TRBJ2-3
D gene: TRBD2

CDR3 protein: CASAGTSGGALIGETQYF
CDR3 DNA: TGTGCCAGCGCCGGGACTAGCGGGGGGGCCCTAATTGGAGAGACCCAGTACTTC
clone size: .
V gene: TRBV27
J gene: TRBJ2-5
D gene: TRBD2